The 26 T cell receptor beta chains in this list originate from one sample, sequenced in a study of identical twins listed by TCRdb under 2016. Library generation was performed with 5' RACE. The sequencer listed for this sample is Illumina HiSeq 2000. Using fastp at Q25 and MiXCR, TCRdb reprocessed the public reads and kept productive beta chains. For every CDR3 protein sequence, its rows merge into one entry that carries the most common genes and DNA. In all, the sample holds 700,000 or so distinct CDR3 sequences, and 8% to 9% of those were seen once. Together, the top ten hold approximately 0.96% of the sample. This sample was also put to use in a study of yellow fever vaccine responses in identical twins.

Specimen: PBMCs. The receptors come from a woman younger than 35 in good health.

V is TRBV3-1 and J is TRBJ2-1; possible D gene TRBD2, 5 bases. Germline V gene sequence: CDR1 LGHDT, CDR2 YNNKEL (reference sequence). With 7 bases removed from V and 6 bases from J, the gap between germline ends came to 19 bases. There are 15 residues in the CDR3. The CDR3 DNA reads as TGTGCCAGCACCAAGGGAGTCGGGGAATCCAATGAGCAGTTCTTC. Translated: CASTKGVGESNEQFF.

This clonotype was counted only a few times. The chain's CDR3 is CASSLGPTGVAYEQYF. The CDR3 nucleotides are TGTGCCAGCAGCTTAGGACCGACAGGTGTAGCCTACGAGCAGTACTTC. The J gene is TRBJ2-7, the V gene TRBV7-3; a possible D gene is TRBD1 (6 bases). Trimming cost V 2 bases and J 2 bases, with 16 bases left between them. CDR3 size: 16 residues. CDR1 is SGHTA, CDR2 FQGTGA, per germline.

This clonotype was seen many times. The V call is TRBV12-3 or TRBV12-4, the J call TRBJ1-1; TRBD1 is a possible D gene (5 bases). Trimming pared 5 bases from V and 3 bases from J, leaving 19 bases between. This CDR3 region has 16 residues. CDR3 in DNA: TGTGCCAGCAGTCCGTTTTCGACAGTACGTGACACTGAAGCTTTCTTT. It codes for CASSPFSTVRDTEAFF.

This clonotype was picked up a small number of times. V is TRBV28 and J is TRBJ2-5; no clear D gene. The V end was cut by 3 bases, the J end by 2 bases, with 13 bases between. Looked up from germline, CDR1 is MDHEN and CDR2 is SYDVKM. The CDR3 is 15 residues long. The CDR3 nucleotides are TGTGCCAGCAGTTTCCCATTCCCCGGGCAAGAGACCCAGTACTTC. It encodes CASSFPFPGQETQYF.

This clonotype has at least ten counts. The chain has TRBV12-3 or TRBV12-4 and TRBJ1-2; D remains ambiguous. V was trimmed by 6 bases and J by 4 bases, leaving 12 bases between them. This CDR3 has 13 amino acids. CDR3 residues: CASSYPSSYGYTF. CDR3 DNA sequence: TGTGCCAGCAGCTACCCTTCCAGCTATGGCTACACCTTC.

There are a few counts of this clonotype. The DNA of the CDR3 is TGTGCCAGCAGCTTAACCCTAGCGGGAGATCGAGAGACCCAGTACTTC. Its protein product is CASSLTLAGDRETQYF. The chain employs TRBV7-9 and TRBJ2-5, with 10 bases aligning to TRBD2. The CDR3 extends over 16 amino acids. Trimming took 2 bases from V and 4 from J; bases not matched to a gene: 7. Per germline, CDR1 SEHNR and CDR2 FQNEAQ (reference sequence).

The genes are TRBV27 and TRBJ2-2; 7 bases fit TRBD1. The CDR3 contains 14 residues. Per germline, CDR1 MNHEY and CDR2 SMNVEV (reference sequence). Trimming removed 4 bases from V and 5 bases from J; junction bases left unmatched: 4. The CDR3 DNA reads as TGTGCCAGCAGTTGGGCAGGGGGAACCGGGGAGCTGTTTTTT. The encoded protein is CASSWAGGTGELFF.

The chain has TRBV18 and TRBJ2-7; D call uncertain. Germline-derived CDR1 and CDR2 are KGHSH and LQKENI. V was pared by 0 bases and J by 5 bases, with 8 bases between. The CDR3 sequence is 13 residues long. The DNA of the CDR3 is TGTGCCAGCTCACCACCGGCAGTAAACGAGCAGTACTTC. It codes for CASSPPAVNEQYF.

The rearrangement joins TRBV30 to TRBJ1-6, with 9 bases matching TRBD1. The CDR3 has 14 amino acids. Germline trimming cut 1 base from V and 10 bases from J; bases unmatched to any gene: 5. Per germline, CDR1 GTSNPN and CDR2 SVGIG (reference sequence). CDR3 sequence reads: CAWSADRGGSPLHF. The CDR3 bases are TGTGCCTGGAGTGCGGACAGGGGAGGGTCACCCCTCCACTTT.

This clonotype was recorded many times. CDR3 region: CASSRDVAGANVLTF. Here the CDR3 DNA reads TGTGCCAGCAGCCGAGACGTCGCTGGGGCCAACGTCCTGACTTTC. The genes are TRBV7-2 and TRBJ2-6; D call uncertain. Germline V CDR1 and CDR2: SGHTA, FQGNSA. The CDR3 is made up of 15 amino acids. V lost 5 bases, J lost 2 bases, and 10 bases lay in between.

In regard to this clonotype: The junction shows a germline mismatch at one end, possibly a read error. The V gene is TRBV4-2, the J gene TRBJ2-7, with TRBD2 as a possible D gene (6 bases). The CDR3 runs to 16 residues. Per the germline V gene, CDR1 is LGHNA and CDR2 is YNFKEQ. CDR3 region: CWRSLSHSGSSYEQYF. In DNA, the CDR3 is TGCTGGCGCAGCCTTTCTCATAGCGGAAGCTCCTACGAGCAGTACTTC.

This chain connects TRBV28 to TRBJ1-6, with a tentative D call TRBD1 (5 bases). This CDR3 spans 15 amino acids. Germline assignment: CDR1 MDHEN and CDR2 SYDVKM. Between the trimmed V and J ends, which lost 8 bases and 7 bases, there was a span of 18 bases. In nucleotides, the CDR3 is TGTGCCAGCGCTCCCCGGGGGACGGGCAATTCACCCCTCCACTTT. Translating it yields CASAPRGTGNSPLHF.

The sample holds a few counts of this clonotype. The CDR3 DNA sequence: TGCGCCAGCAGCCACTCTTCGACTACAGATACGCAGTATTTT. Encoded protein: CASSHSSTTDTQYF. V gene TRBV5-1 combines with J gene TRBJ2-3; D call uncertain. This CDR3 has 14 residues. Deletions cut 4 bases from V and 3 bases from J, with 12 bases between. From germline, CDR1 is SGHRS and CDR2 YFSETQ. The full variable domain, completed using reference TRBV5-1 and TRBJ2-3, is KAGVTQTPRYLIKTRGQQVTLSCSPISGHRSVSWYQQTPGQGLQFLFEYFSETQRNKGNFPGRFSGRQFSNSRSEMNVSTLELGDSALYLCASSHSSTTDTQYFGPGTRLTVL.

This clonotype was detected only a few times. The rearrangement joins TRBV28 to TRBJ1-1; D not certain. The V end lost 6 bases, the J end lost 4 bases, and 12 bases lay between the germline ends. The germline V gene encodes CDR1 MDHEN and CDR2 SYDVKM. The CDR3 totals 13 residues. The CDR3 region is CASSLLESTEAFF. CDR3 sequence (DNA): TGTGCCAGCAGCCTCCTAGAGAGCACTGAAGCTTTCTTT.

This clonotype was seen a handful of times. The rearrangement joins TRBV11-1 to TRBJ2-1; TRBD2 agrees at 9 bases. The CDR3 is 18 amino acids. Trimming took 0 bases from V and 3 from J; bases not matched to a gene: 9. Germline V gives CDR1 SGHAT, CDR2 FQDESV (reference sequence). The CDR3 coding sequence is TGTGCCAGCAGCTTAGCTGGGGCTAGCGGGATCCTCTACAATGAGCAGTTCTTC. Translating it yields CASSLAGASGILYNEQFF.

The sample holds many counts of this clonotype. V usage is TRBV10-3 and J usage is TRBJ2-7; D is perhaps TRBD1 or TRBD2 (5 bases each). V shed 10 bases and J shed 0 bases, with 13 bases lying between them. The length of the CDR3 is 13 residues. The V gene's germline CDR1 is ENHRY and CDR2 SYGVKD. The CDR3 reads CATQLGASYEQYF. In DNA form, the CDR3 reads TGTGCCACCCAACTAGGGGCCTCCTACGAGCAGTACTTC.

The gene calls are TRBV20-1 and TRBJ2-3, with 7 bases that match TRBD2. V shed 3 bases, J shed 2 bases, and the junction held 8 bases outside the gene matches. Germline values: CDR1 DFQATT, CDR2 SNEGSKA (reference sequence). There are 15 residues in the CDR3. CDR3 DNA: TGCAGTGCTAGTTTTCTAGCGGAAGACACAGATACGCAGTATTTT. This translates into CSASFLAEDTDTQYF.

This clonotype has a handful of counts. CDR3 bases: TGCAGTGCTAGAGATCTCGCCAATGAGCAGTTCTTC. It yields the protein CSARDLANEQFF. The chain links TRBV20-1 to TRBJ2-1; no reliable D call. The CDR3 covers 12 residues. Germline V gene lookup returns CDR1 DFQATT and CDR2 SNEGSKA (reference sequence). V lost 0 bases to trimming and J lost 6 bases, with 6 bases between them.

There are a few counts of this clonotype. J is TRBJ2-7 and V is TRBV9, with D hard to call. The CDR3 sequence is 14 residues long. V gave up 0 bases and J gave up 2 bases, with 9 bases separating them. CDR1 and CDR2 (germline): SGDLS, YYNGEE. This CDR3 is CASSVGYSPYEQYF. CDR3 bases: TGTGCCAGCAGCGTAGGGTACAGCCCCTACGAGCAGTACTTC.

Note on this clonotype: This may come from a read error, since a much larger clone is one base off. In nucleotides, the CDR3 is TGTGCCAGCAGTTCCGCGGACCCAGCCAAAAACACTCAGTACTTC. Translation gives CASSSADPAKNTQYF. The chain recombines TRBV28 with TRBJ2-4; no firm D call. Per the germline V gene, CDR1 is MDHEN and CDR2 is SYDVKM. This CDR3 spans 15 amino acids.

This clonotype showed up just a few times. The chain has TRBV20-1 and TRBJ2-6, with 10 nucleotides matching TRBD1. Germline V gene sequence: CDR1 DFQATT, CDR2 SNEGSKA (reference sequence). With V trimmed by 6 bases and J by 1 base, 12 bases remained unmatched. CDR3 length: 18 residues. This CDR3 is CSATSPGQGKSGANVLTF. The DNA for the CDR3 is TGCAGTGCCACCTCTCCGGGACAGGGGAAGTCTGGGGCCAACGTCCTGACTTTC.

This clonotype showed up just a few times. The CDR3 spells CSARVREQYF. CDR3 bases: TGCAGTGCTAGAGTACGAGAGCAGTACTTC. J is TRBJ2-7 and V is TRBV20-1; no firm D call. V gave up 1 base and J gave up 7 bases, with 5 bases separating them. The CDR3 sequence is 10 residues long. The germline gives CDR1 DFQATT, CDR2 SNEGSKA (reference sequence).

This clonotype was counted a few times. The rearrangement joins TRBV6-1 to TRBJ2-7, with 8 nucleotides matching TRBD1. J was trimmed by 5 bases and V by 5 bases; bases with no gene match: 11. Germline lookup yields CDR1 MNHNS and CDR2 SASEGT. The CDR3 length is 15 residues. This chain's CDR3 is CASSTGQGVSNEQYF. CDR3 DNA sequence: TGTGCCAGCAGTACCGGACAGGGTGTGTCAAACGAGCAGTACTTC.

This clonotype was counted between two and nine times. CDR3 coding DNA: TGTGCCAGCAGTTTCGGAGTGCGGGAGACCCAGTACTTC. This gives the protein CASSFGVRETQYF. The chain couples TRBV7-9 to TRBJ2-5; D remains unclear. CDR3 length equals 13 residues. V lost 6 bases, J lost 5 bases, and 13 bases lay in between. Germline CDR1 and CDR2: SEHNR and FQNEAQ (reference sequence).

This sequence joins TRBV10-3 and TRBJ2-5, with TRBD1 matching 10 bases. From germline, CDR1 is ENHRY and CDR2 SYGVKD. CDR3 length equals 13 residues. J gave up 2 bases and V 6 bases, and 0 bases lay outside the gene matches. CDR3 DNA sequence: TGTGCCATCAGGGACAGGGGGCAAGAGACCCAGTACTTC. Its protein product is CAIRDRGQETQYF.

The chain recombines TRBV5-4 with TRBJ2-5; 9 bases are a match to TRBD2. Looked up from germline, CDR1 is SGHNT and CDR2 is YYREEE (reference sequence). The CDR3 sequence is 15 residues long. J lost 5 bases, V lost 2 bases, and 7 bases had no gene match. The chain's CDR3 is CASSFPAGGGETQYF. The CDR3 nucleotides read TGTGCCAGCAGCTTCCCTGCGGGGGGGGGTGAGACCCAGTACTTC.